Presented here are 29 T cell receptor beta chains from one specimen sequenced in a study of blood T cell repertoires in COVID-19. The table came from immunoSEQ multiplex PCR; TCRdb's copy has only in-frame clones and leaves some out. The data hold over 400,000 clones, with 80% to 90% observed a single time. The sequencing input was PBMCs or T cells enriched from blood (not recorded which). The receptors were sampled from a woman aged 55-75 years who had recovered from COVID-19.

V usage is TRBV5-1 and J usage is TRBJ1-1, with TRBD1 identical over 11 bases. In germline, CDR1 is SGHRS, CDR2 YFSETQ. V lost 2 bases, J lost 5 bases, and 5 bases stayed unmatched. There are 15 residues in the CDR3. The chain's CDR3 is CASSLYGTGGTEAFF. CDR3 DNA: TGCGCCAGCAGCTTATACGGGACAGGGGGAACTGAAGCTTTCTTT.

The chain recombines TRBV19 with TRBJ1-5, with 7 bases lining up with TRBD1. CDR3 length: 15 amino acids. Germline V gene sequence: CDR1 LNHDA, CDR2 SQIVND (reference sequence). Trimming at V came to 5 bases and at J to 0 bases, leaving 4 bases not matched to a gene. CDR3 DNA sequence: TGTGCCAGTAGTGGACAGGAATATAGCAATCAGCCCCAGCATTTT. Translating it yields CASSGQEYSNQPQHF. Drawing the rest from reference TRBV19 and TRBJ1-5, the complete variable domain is DGGITQSPKYLFRKEGQNVTLSCEQNLNHDAMYWYRQDPGQGLRLIYYSQIVNDFQKGDIAEGYSVSREKKESFPLTVTSAQKNPTAFYLCASSGQEYSNQPQHFGDGTRLSIL.

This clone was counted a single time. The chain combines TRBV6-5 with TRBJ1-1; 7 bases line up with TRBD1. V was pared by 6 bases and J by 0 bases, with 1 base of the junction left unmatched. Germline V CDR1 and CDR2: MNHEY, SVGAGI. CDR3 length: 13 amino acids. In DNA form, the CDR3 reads TGTGCCAGCAGACAGGGGATGAACACTGAAGCTTTCTTT. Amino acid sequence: CASRQGMNTEAFF.

The CDR3 DNA reads TGTGCCAGCAGCTCTTGGGACAGCCCCTACGAGCAGTACGTC. It is translated as CASSSWDSPYEQYV. The chain couples TRBV11-2 to TRBJ2-7; 7 bases fit TRBD1. The CDR3 contains 14 residues. CDR1 and CDR2 (germline): SGHAT, FQNNGV. Unmatched junction bases numbered 5, after V lost 4 bases and J lost 2 bases.

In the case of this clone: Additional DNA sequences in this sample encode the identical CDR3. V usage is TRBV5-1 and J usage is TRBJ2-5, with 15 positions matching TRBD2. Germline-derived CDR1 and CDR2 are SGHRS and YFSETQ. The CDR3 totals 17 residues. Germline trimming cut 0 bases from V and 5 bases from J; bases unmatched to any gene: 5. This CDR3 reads CASSLGGLAGGQETQYF. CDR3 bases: TGCGCCAGCAGCTTGGGAGGACTAGCGGGGGGGCAGGAGACCCAGTACTTC.

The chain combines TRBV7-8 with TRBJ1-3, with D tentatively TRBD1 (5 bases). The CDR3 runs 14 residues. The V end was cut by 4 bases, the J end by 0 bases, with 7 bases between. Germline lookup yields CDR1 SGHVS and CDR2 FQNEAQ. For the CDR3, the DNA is TGTGCCAGCAGCTGGACAAACTCTGGAAACACCATATATTTT. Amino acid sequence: CASSWTNSGNTIYF.

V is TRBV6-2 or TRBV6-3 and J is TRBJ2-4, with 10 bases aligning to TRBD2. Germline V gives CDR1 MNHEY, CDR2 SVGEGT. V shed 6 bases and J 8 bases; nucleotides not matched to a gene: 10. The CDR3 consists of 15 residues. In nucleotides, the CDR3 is TGTGCCAGCAGCCACCTAGCGGGGGCGGGAGACATTCAGTACTTC. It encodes CASSHLAGAGDIQYF.

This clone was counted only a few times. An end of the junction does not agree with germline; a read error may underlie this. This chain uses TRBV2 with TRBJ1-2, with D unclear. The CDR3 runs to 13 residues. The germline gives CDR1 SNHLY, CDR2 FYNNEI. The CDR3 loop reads CASSEAPYYGYTF. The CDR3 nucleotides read TGTGCCAGCAGCGAAGCCCCTTACTATGGCTACACCTTC.

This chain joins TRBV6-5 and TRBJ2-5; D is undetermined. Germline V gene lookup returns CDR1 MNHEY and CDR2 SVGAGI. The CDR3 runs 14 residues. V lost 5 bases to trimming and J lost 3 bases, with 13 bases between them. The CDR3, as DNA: TGTGCCAGCAGTCACCTTGGTCCAGAAGAGACCCAGTACTTC. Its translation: CASSHLGPEETQYF.

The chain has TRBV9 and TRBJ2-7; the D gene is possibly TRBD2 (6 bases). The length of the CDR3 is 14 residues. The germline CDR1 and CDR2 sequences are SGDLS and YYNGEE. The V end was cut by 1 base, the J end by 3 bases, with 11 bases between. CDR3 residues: CASSVQGGDYEQYF. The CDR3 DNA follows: TGTGCCAGCAGCGTACAGGGAGGAGACTACGAGCAGTACTTC. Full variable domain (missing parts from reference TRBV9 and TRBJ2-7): DSGVTQTPKHLITATGQRVTLRCSPRSGDLSVYWYQQSLDQGLQFLIQYYNGEERAKGNILERFSAQQFPDLHSELNLSSLELGDSALYFCASSVQGGDYEQYFGPGTRLTVT.

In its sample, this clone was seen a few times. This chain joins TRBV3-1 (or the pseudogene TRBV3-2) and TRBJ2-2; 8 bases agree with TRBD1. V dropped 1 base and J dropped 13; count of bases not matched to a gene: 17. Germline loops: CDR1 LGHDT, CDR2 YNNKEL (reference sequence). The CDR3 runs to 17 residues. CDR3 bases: TGTGCCAGCAGCCAAGTTTGGGACAGGAGACCCTCGGTCGGGCTGTTTTTT. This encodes CASSQVWDRRPSVGLFF.

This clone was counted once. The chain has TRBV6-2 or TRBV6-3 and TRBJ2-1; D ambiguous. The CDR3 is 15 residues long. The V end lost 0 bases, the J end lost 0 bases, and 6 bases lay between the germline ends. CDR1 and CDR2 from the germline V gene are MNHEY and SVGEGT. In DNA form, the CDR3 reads TGTGCCAGCAGTTACTCGAGGCCCTCCTACAATGAGCAGTTCTTC. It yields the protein CASSYSRPSYNEQFF.

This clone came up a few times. In nucleotides, the CDR3 is TGTGCCAGCAGTTTCTCGAACTATGGCTACACCTTC. Its protein product is CASSFSNYGYTF. The chain links TRBV28 to TRBJ1-2; D is unresolved. Germline V CDR1 and CDR2: MDHEN, SYDVKM. This CDR3 comprises 12 residues. Trimming took off 3 bases at V and 2 bases at J, with 4 bases between the two ends.

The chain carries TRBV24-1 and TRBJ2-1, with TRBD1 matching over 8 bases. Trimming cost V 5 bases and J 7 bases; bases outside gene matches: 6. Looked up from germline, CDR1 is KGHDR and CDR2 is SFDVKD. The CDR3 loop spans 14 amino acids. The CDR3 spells CATSGGTGLNEQFF. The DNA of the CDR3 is TGTGCCACCAGTGGCGGGACAGGATTGAATGAGCAGTTCTTC.

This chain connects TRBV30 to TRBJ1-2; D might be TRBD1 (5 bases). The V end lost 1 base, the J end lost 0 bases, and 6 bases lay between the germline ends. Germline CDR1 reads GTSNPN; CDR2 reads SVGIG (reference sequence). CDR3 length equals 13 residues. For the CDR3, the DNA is TGTGCCTGGAGTGAGACAGCTAACTATGGCTACACCTTC. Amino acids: CAWSETANYGYTF. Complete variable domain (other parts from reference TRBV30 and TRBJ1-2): SQTIHQWPATLVQPVGSPLSLECTVEGTSNPNLYWYRQAAGRGLQLLFYSVGIGQISSEVPQNLSASRPQDRQFILSSKKLLLSDSGFYLCAWSETANYGYTFGSGTRLTVV.

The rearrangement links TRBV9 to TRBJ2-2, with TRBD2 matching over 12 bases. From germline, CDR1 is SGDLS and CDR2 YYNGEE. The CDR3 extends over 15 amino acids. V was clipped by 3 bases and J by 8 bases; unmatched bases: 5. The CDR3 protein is CASSASGGALGELFF. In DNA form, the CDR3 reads TGTGCCAGCAGCGCTAGCGGGGGGGCTTTAGGGGAGCTGTTTTTT. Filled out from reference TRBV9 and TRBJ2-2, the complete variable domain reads DSGVTQTPKHLITATGQRVTLRCSPRSGDLSVYWYQQSLDQGLQFLIQYYNGEERAKGNILERFSAQQFPDLHSELNLSSLELGDSALYFCASSASGGALGELFFGEGSRLTVL.

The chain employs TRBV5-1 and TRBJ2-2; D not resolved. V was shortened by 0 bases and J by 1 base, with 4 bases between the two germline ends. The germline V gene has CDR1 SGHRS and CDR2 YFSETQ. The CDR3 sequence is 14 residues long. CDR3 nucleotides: TGCGCCAGCAGCTTGGCAGTGAACACCGGGGAGCTGTTTTTT. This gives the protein CASSLAVNTGELFF.

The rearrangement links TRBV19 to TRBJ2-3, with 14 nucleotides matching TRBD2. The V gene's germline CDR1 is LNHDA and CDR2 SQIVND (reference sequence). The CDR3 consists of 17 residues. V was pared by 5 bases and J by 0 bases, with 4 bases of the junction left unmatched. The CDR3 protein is CASSRTSGGMSTDTQYF. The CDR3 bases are TGTGCCAGTAGTCGGACTAGCGGGGGGATGAGCACAGATACGCAGTATTTT.

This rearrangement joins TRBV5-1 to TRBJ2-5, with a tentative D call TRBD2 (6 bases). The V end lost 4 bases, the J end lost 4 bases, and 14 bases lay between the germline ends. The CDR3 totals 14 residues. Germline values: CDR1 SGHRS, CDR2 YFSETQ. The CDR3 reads CASSPRLGGETQYF. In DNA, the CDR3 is TGCGCCAGCAGCCCTCGACTAGGTGGAGAGACCCAGTACTTC.

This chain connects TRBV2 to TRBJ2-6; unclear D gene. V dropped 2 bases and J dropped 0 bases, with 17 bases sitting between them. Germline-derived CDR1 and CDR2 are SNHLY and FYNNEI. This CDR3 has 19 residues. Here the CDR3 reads CASSEQALLPGSGANVLTF. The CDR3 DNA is TGTGCCAGCAGTGAACAGGCTCTCCTCCCTGGCTCTGGGGCCAACGTCCTGACTTTC.

This CDR3 reads CASSLSGGEIYEQYV. CDR3 in DNA: TGTGCCAGCTCTCTTAGCGGGGGGGAAATTTACGAGCAGTACGTC. This rearrangement joins TRBV18 to TRBJ2-7, with 11 bases that match TRBD2. The CDR3 extends over 15 amino acids. The V gene end was trimmed by 6 bases and the J gene end by 4 bases; junction bases not matched to a gene: 8. Germline CDR1 and CDR2: KGHSH and LQKENI.

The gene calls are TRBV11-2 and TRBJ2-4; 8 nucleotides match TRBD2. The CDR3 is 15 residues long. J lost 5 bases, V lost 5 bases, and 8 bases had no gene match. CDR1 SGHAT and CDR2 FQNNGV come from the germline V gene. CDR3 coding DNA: TGTGCCAGCAGCGATACGGGGGGGCGCGAAAACATTCAGTACTTC. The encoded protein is CASSDTGGRENIQYF.

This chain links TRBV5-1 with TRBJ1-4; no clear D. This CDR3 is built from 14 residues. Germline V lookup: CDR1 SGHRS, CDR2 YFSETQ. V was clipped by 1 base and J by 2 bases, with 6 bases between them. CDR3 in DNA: TGCGCCAGCAGCTTGCGTCCGACTAATGAAAAACTGTTTTTT. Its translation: CASSLRPTNEKLFF.

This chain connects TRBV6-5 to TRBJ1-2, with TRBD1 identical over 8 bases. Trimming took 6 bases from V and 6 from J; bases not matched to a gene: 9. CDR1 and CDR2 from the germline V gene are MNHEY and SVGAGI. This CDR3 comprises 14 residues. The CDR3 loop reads CASSLRTGPDGYTF. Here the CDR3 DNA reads TGTGCCAGCAGCCTCAGGACAGGGCCGGATGGCTACACCTTC.

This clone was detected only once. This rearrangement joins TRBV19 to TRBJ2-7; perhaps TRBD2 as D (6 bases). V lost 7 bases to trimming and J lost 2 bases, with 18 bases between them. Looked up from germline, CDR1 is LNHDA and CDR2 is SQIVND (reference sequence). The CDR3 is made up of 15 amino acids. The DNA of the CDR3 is TGTGCCAGTATTAGAGGAGGGACCCTGGCCTACGAGCAGTACTTC. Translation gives CASIRGGTLAYEQYF.

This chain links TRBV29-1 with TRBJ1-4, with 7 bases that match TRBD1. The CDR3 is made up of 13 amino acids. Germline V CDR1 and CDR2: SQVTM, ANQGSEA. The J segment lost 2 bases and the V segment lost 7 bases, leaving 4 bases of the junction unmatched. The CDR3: CSAGDSTNEKLFF. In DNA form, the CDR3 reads TGCAGCGCCGGGGACAGTACTAATGAAAAACTGTTTTTT.

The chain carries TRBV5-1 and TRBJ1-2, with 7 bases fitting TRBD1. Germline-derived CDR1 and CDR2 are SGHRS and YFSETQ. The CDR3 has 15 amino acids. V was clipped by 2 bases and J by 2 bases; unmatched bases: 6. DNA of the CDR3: TGCGCCAGCAGCTTAAGACAGGGTAGAAACTATGGCTACACCTTC. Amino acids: CASSLRQGRNYGYTF.

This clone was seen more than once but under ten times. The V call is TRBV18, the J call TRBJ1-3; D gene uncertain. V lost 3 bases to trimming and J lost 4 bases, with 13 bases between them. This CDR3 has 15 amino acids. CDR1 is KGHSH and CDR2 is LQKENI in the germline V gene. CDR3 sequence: CASSPSTGGGNTIYF. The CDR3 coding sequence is TGTGCCAGCTCACCTTCGACGGGCGGGGGAAACACCATATATTTT. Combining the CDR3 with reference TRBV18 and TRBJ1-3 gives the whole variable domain NAGVMQNPRHLVRRRGQEARLRCSPMKGHSHVYWYRQLPEEGLKFMVYLQKENIIDESGMPKERFSAEFPKEGPSILRIQQVVRGDSAAYFCASSPSTGGGNTIYFGEGSWLTVV.

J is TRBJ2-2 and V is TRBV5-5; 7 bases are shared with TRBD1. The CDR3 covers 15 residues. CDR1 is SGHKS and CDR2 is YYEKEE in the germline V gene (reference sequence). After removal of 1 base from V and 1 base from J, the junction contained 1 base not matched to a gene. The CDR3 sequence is CASSLRTGNTGELFF. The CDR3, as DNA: TGTGCCAGCAGCTTGAGGACAGGGAACACCGGGGAGCTGTTTTTT.